The rows below give T cell receptor beta chains drawn from one sample of a study of CD8 T cells in Susac syndrome. TCRdb re-derived calls from the immunoSEQ multiplex PCR reads in MiXCR, one entry per CDR3 protein. This table holds under 350,000 distinct CDR3 sequences, 92% found once. Material: CD4+ T cells from PBMCs. These receptors all come from a human donor with multiple sclerosis. The CDR3 runs from the conserved cysteine through the conserved F or W. Fields, in order: CDR3 DNA, CDR3 protein, V gene, CDR3 length, J gene, D gene, clone size. D genes are given only for firm matches. A row's size may be missing; if present it is once, few, many or a size class.

cdr3_nt: TGTGCCACCAGCACTAGACTAGCGCCCCAAGAGACCCAGTACTTC
cdr3_aa: CATSTRLAPQETQYF
v_call: TRBV15
cdr3_length: 15
j_call: TRBJ2-5
d_call: TRBD2
clone_size: .

cdr3_nt: TGTGCCAGCAGCTTTACGACAGGGAATTATGGCTACACCTTC
cdr3_aa: CASSFTTGNYGYTF
v_call: TRBV7-2
cdr3_length: 14
j_call: TRBJ1-2
d_call: TRBD1
clone_size: .

cdr3_nt: TGTGCCAGCAGATCTAGCGGGAGCGGGGAGCTGTTTTTT
cdr3_aa: CASRSSGSGELFF
v_call: TRBV6-2/TRBV6-3
cdr3_length: 13
j_call: TRBJ2-2
d_call: TRBD2
clone_size: .

cdr3_nt: TGCGCCAGCAGCTTGGGACTAGCGACCTACAATGAGCAGTTCTTC
cdr3_aa: CASSLGLATYNEQFF
v_call: TRBV5-1
cdr3_length: 15
j_call: TRBJ2-1
d_call: TRBD2
clone_size: .

cdr3_nt: TGTGCCAGCAGCCTAGACAGGGCCAATGGCTACACCTTC
cdr3_aa: CASSLDRANGYTF
v_call: TRBV6-6
cdr3_length: 13
j_call: TRBJ1-2
d_call: TRBD1
clone_size: .

cdr3_nt: TGTGCCAGCTCACCTCCGGTCACCGGGGAGCTGTTTTTT
cdr3_aa: CASSPPVTGELFF
v_call: TRBV18
cdr3_length: 13
j_call: TRBJ2-2
d_call: .
clone_size: .

cdr3_nt: TGCGCCAGCAGCACCCTACCGAATCAGCCCCAGCATTTT
cdr3_aa: CASSTLPNQPQHF
v_call: TRBV5-1
cdr3_length: 13
j_call: TRBJ1-5
d_call: .
clone_size: .

cdr3_nt: TGCAGTGCGGCGCCGGGGGGCGCAGATACGCAGTATTTT
cdr3_aa: CSAAPGGADTQYF
v_call: TRBV20-1
cdr3_length: 13
j_call: TRBJ2-3
d_call: .
clone_size: once

cdr3_nt: TGCAGTGCGGGCAGAAACTTGCCCTCTGGAAACACCATATATTTT
cdr3_aa: CSAGRNLPSGNTIYF
v_call: TRBV20-1
cdr3_length: 15
j_call: TRBJ1-3
d_call: .
clone_size: .

cdr3_nt: TGCGCCAGCAGCCAAGTTAGCGGGATGCGAAATGAGCAGTTCTTC
cdr3_aa: CASSQVSGMRNEQFF
v_call: TRBV4-1
cdr3_length: 15
j_call: TRBJ2-1
d_call: TRBD2
clone_size: .

cdr3_nt: TGTGCCAGCAGCCAAGAATGGATGCAAGAGACCCAGTACTTC
cdr3_aa: CASSQEWMQETQYF
v_call: TRBV4-2
cdr3_length: 14
j_call: TRBJ2-5
d_call: .
clone_size: .

cdr3_nt: TGTGCCAGCAGCCGGACAGGGAGAGCTGAAGCTTTCTTT
cdr3_aa: CASSRTGRAEAFF
v_call: TRBV25-1
cdr3_length: 13
j_call: TRBJ1-1
d_call: TRBD1
clone_size: .

cdr3_nt: TGTGCCACCGCTCGATCCGGGGGGAACAATGAGCAGTTCTTC
cdr3_aa: CATARSGGNNEQFF
v_call: TRBV24-1
cdr3_length: 14
j_call: TRBJ2-1
d_call: TRBD2
clone_size: .

cdr3_nt: TGCAGCGTTGAACCCAGAAATGAGCAGTTCTTC
cdr3_aa: CSVEPRNEQFF
v_call: TRBV29-1
cdr3_length: 11
j_call: TRBJ2-1
d_call: .
clone_size: .

cdr3_nt: TGTGCCAGCAGCCGGACTAGCGGCAACCGTAGGGAGACCCAGTACTTC
cdr3_aa: CASSRTSGNRRETQYF
v_call: TRBV4-2
cdr3_length: 16
j_call: TRBJ2-5
d_call: TRBD2
clone_size: .

cdr3_nt: TGTGCCACCTCTTTGAGGGGATTCACCGGGGAGCTGTTTTTT
cdr3_aa: CATSLRGFTGELFF
v_call: TRBV6-5
cdr3_length: 14
j_call: TRBJ2-2
d_call: .
clone_size: .

cdr3_nt: TGCGCCAGCAACCCGGAGGGCCCACGCCGTGGGAACACTGAAGCTTTCTTT
cdr3_aa: CASNPEGPRRGNTEAFF
v_call: TRBV5-1
cdr3_length: 17
j_call: TRBJ1-1
d_call: .
clone_size: .

cdr3_nt: TGTGCCAGCAGTCCCACAGGGTACCCCGCGAACACCGGGGAGCTGTTTTTT
cdr3_aa: CASSPTGYPANTGELFF
v_call: TRBV12-3/TRBV12-4
cdr3_length: 17
j_call: TRBJ2-2
d_call: .
clone_size: .

cdr3_nt: TGTGCCAGTAGTATAGTGGGGGGCTACGAGCAGTACTTC
cdr3_aa: CASSIVGGYEQYF
v_call: TRBV19
cdr3_length: 13
j_call: TRBJ2-7
d_call: .
clone_size: .

cdr3_nt: TGTGCCAGCAGCGTAACAGCTACCTTAGGCTCCTATAATTCACCCCTCCACTTT
cdr3_aa: CASSVTATLGSYNSPLHF
v_call: TRBV5-4
cdr3_length: 18
j_call: TRBJ1-6
d_call: .
clone_size: .

cdr3_nt: TGCAGTGCTAGAGATTTTCGGGAGGGGGCAATAGGGGAGCAGTACTTC
cdr3_aa: CSARDFREGAIGEQYF
v_call: TRBV20-1
cdr3_length: 16
j_call: TRBJ2-7
d_call: .
clone_size: .

cdr3_nt: TGTGCCAGCAGCCTCGGGCAGGGGACGTCGAATTCACCCCTCCACTTT
cdr3_aa: CASSLGQGTSNSPLHF
v_call: TRBV7-9
cdr3_length: 16
j_call: TRBJ1-6
d_call: .
clone_size: .

cdr3_nt: TGTGCTAGTGGTTTGGGGCGGGACAGCGGGTATGGCTACACCTTC
cdr3_aa: CASGLGRDSGYGYTF
v_call: TRBV12-5
cdr3_length: 15
j_call: TRBJ1-2
d_call: TRBD1
clone_size: .

cdr3_nt: TGTGCCAGCAGCCAAGGACTAGCGCTTGGCAAAAACATTCAGTACTTC
cdr3_aa: CASSQGLALGKNIQYF
v_call: TRBV7-2
cdr3_length: 16
j_call: TRBJ2-4
d_call: TRBD2
clone_size: .

cdr3_nt: TGTGCCAGCTCACCCCTCGGCAGTATAACTAATGAAAAACTGTTTTTT
cdr3_aa: CASSPLGSITNEKLFF
v_call: TRBV18
cdr3_length: 16
j_call: TRBJ1-4
d_call: .
clone_size: .

cdr3_nt: TGTGCCAGCAGCCAAGTCGCTCAGGGCTATGGCTACACCTTC
cdr3_aa: CASSQVAQGYGYTF
v_call: TRBV3-1
cdr3_length: 14
j_call: TRBJ1-2
d_call: .
clone_size: .

cdr3_nt: TGTGCCAGCAGCTTGACGCCGCCCGCTAACTATGGCTACACCTTC
cdr3_aa: CASSLTPPANYGYTF
v_call: TRBV13
cdr3_length: 15
j_call: TRBJ1-2
d_call: .
clone_size: .